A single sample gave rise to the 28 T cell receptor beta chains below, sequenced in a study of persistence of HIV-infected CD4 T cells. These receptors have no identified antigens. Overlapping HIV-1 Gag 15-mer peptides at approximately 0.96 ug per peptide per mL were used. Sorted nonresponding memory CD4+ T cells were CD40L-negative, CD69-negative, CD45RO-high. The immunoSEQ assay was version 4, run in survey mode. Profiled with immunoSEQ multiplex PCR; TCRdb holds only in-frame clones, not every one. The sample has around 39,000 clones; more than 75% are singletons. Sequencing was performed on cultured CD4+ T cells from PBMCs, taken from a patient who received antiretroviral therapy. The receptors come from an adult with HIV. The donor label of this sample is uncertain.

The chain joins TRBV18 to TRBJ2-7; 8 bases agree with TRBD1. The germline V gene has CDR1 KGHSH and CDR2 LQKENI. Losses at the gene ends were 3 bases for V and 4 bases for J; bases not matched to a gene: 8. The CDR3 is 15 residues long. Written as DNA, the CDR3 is TGTGCCAGCTCACCGCGGACAGGGAGCGCTTACGAGCAGTACTTC. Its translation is CASSPRTGSAYEQYF.

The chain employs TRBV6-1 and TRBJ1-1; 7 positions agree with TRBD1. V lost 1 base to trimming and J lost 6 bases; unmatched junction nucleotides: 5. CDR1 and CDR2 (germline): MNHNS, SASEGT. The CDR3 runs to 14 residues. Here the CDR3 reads CASSEGGQFAEAFF. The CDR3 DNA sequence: TGTGCCAGCAGTGAAGGGGGACAGTTCGCTGAAGCTTTCTTT.

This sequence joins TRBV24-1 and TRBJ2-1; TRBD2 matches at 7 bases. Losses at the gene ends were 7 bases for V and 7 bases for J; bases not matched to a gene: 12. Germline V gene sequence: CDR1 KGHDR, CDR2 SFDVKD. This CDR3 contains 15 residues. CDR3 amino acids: CATSQPGGLGNEQFF. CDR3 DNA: TGTGCCACCAGCCAGCCGGGGGGTTTAGGGAATGAGCAGTTCTTC.

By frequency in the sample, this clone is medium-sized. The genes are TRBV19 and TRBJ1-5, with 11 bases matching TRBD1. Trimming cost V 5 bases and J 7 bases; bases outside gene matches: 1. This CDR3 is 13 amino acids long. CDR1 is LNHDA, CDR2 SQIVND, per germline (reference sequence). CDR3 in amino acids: CASSGTGGQPQHF. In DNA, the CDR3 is TGTGCCAGTAGTGGGACAGGGGGGCAGCCCCAGCATTTT.

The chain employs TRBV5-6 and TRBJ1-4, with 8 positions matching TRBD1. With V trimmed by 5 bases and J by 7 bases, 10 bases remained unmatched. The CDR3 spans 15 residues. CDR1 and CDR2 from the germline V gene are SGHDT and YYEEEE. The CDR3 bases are TGTGCCAGCAGTTTCAGGGGGCTCGGTACTGAAAAACTGTTTTTT. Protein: CASSFRGLGTEKLFF.

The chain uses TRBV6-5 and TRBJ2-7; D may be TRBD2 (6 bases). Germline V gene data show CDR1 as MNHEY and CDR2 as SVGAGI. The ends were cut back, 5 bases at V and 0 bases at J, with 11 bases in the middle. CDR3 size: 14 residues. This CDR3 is CASSSPGLSYEQYF. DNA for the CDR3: TGTGCCAGCAGTAGTCCGGGACTCTCCTACGAGCAGTACTTC.

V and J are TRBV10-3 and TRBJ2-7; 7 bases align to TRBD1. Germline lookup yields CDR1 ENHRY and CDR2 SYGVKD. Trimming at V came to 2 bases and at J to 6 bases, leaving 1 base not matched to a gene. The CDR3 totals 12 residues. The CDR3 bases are TGTGCCATCAGTGAGACAGGGGTCGAGCAGTACGTC. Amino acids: CAISETGVEQYV.

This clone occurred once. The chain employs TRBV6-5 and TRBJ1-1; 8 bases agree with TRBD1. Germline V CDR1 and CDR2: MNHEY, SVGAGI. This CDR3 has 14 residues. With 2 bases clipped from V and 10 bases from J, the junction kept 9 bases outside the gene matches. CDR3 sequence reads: CASSYDRGAPPAFF. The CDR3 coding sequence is TGTGCCAGCAGTTACGACAGGGGTGCCCCCCCAGCTTTCTTT.

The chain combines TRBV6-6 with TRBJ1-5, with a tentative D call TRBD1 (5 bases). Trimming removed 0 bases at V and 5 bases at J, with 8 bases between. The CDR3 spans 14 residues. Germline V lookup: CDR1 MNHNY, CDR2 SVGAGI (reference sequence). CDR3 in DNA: TGTGCCAGCAGTTACTCGGCCAGGGATCAGCCCCAGCATTTT. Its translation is CASSYSARDQPQHF.

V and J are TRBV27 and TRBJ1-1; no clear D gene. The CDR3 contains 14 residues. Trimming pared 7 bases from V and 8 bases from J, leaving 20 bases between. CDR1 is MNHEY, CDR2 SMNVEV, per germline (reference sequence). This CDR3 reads CASIVAKGHLEAFF. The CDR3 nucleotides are TGTGCCAGCATAGTAGCCAAAGGGCATTTGGAAGCTTTCTTT.

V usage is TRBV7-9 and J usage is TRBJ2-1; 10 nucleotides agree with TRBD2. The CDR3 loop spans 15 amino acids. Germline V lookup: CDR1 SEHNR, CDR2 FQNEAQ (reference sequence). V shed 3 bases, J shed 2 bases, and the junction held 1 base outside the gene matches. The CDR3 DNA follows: TGTGCCAGCAGCTTGAGCGGGGGGGCCTACAATGAGCAGTTCTTC. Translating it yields CASSLSGGAYNEQFF.

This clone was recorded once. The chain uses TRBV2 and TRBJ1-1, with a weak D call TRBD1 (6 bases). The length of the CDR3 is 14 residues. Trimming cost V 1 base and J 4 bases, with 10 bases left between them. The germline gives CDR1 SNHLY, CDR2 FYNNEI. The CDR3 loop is CASSEVEGGTEAFF. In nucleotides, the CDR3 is TGTGCCAGCAGTGAAGTTGAGGGGGGCACTGAAGCTTTCTTT.

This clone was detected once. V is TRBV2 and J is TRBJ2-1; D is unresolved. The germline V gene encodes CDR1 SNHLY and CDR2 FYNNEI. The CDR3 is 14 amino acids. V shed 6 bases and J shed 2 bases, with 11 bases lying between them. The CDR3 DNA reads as TGTGCCAGCAGCATGGTGTCTACCTACAATGAGCAGTTCTTC. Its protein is CASSMVSTYNEQFF.

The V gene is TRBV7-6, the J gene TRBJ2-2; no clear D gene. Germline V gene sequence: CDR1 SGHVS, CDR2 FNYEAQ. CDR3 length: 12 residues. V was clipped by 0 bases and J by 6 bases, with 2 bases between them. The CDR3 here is CASSLAPGELFF. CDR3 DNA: TGTGCCAGCAGCTTAGCGCCCGGGGAGCTGTTTTTT. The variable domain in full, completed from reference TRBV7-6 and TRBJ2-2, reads GAGVSQSPRYKVTKRGQDVALRCDPISGHVSLYWYRQALGQGPEFLTYFNYEAQQDKSGLPNDRFSAERPEGSISTLTIQRTEQRDSAMYRCASSLAPGELFFGEGSRLTVL.

CDR3 DNA sequence: TGTGCCAGCAGCGTAGGTCCCGTGGGCGCTGGAAACACCATATATTTT. It codes for CASSVGPVGAGNTIYF. This chain connects TRBV9 to TRBJ1-3, with D unresolved. The V and J ends lost 0 bases and 2 bases respectively, with 12 bases between them. This CDR3 comprises 16 residues. From germline, CDR1 is SGDLS and CDR2 YYNGEE.

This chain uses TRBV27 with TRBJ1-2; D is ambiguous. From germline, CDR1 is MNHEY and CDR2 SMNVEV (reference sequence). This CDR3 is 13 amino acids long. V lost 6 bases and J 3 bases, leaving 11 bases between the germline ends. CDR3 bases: TGTGCCAGCAGGTCCCCCCGGGACTATGGCTACACCTTC. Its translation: CASRSPRDYGYTF.

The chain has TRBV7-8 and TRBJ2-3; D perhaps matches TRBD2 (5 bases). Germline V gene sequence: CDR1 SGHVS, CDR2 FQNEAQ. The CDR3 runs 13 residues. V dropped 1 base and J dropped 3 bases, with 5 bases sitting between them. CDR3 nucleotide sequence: TGTGCCAGCAGCTTAGGGACTACAGATACGCAGTATTTT. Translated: CASSLGTTDTQYF.

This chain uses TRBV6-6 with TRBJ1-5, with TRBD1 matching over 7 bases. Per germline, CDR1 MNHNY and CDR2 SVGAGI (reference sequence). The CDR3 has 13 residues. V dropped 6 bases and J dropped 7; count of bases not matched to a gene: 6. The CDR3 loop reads CASSQTGAQPQHF. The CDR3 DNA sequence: TGTGCCAGCAGCCAAACAGGGGCCCAGCCCCAGCATTTT.

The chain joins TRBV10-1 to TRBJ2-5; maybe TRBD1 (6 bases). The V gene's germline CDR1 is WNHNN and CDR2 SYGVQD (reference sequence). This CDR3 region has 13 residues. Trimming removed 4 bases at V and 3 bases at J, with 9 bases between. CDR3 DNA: TGCGCCAGCAGTGCCGGGACAAAAGAGACCCAGTACTTC. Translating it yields CASSAGTKETQYF.

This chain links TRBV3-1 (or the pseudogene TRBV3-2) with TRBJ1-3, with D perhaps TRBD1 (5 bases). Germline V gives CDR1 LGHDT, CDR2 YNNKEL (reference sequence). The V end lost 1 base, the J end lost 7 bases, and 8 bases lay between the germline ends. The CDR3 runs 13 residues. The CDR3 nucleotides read TGTGCCAGCAGCCAAGCAACAGGCAACACCATATATTTT. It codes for CASSQATGNTIYF.

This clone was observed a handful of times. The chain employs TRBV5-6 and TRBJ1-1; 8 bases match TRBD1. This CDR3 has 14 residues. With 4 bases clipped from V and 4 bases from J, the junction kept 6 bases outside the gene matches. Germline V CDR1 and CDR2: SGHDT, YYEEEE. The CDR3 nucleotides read TGTGCCAGCAGCCCCGTAGGACAGGGCACTGAAGCTTTCTTT. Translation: CASSPVGQGTEAFF.

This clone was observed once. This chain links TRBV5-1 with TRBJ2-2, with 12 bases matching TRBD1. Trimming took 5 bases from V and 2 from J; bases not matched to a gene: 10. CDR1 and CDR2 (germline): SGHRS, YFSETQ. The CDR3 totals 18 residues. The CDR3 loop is CASSSTGQGAGNTGELFF. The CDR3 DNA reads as TGCGCCAGCAGTTCGACGGGACAGGGGGCGGGTAACACCGGGGAGCTGTTTTTT.

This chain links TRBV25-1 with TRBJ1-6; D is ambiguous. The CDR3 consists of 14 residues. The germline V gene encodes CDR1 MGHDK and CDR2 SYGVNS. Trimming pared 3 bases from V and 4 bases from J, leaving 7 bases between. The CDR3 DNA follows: TGTGCCAGCAGTGATACTTATTATAATTCACCCCTCCACTTT. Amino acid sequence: CASSDTYYNSPLHF. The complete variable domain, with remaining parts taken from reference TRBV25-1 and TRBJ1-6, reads EADIYQTPRYLVIGTGKKITLECSQTMGHDKMYWYQQDPGMELHLIHYSYGVNSTEKGDLSSESTVSRIRTEHFPLTLESARPSHTSQYLCASSDTYYNSPLHFGNGTRLTVT.

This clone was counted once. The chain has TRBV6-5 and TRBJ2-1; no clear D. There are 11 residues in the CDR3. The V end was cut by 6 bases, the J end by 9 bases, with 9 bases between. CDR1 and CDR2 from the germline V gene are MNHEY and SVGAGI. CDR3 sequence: CASSAPVEQFF. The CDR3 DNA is TGTGCCAGCAGCGCGCCGGTTGAGCAGTTCTTC.

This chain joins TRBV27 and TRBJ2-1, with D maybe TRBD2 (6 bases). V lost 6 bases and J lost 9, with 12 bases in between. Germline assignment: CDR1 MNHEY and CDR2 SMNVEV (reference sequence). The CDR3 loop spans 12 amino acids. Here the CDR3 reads CASSPRRGEQFF. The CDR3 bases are TGTGCCAGCAGCCCCCGGCGGGGTGAGCAGTTCTTC.

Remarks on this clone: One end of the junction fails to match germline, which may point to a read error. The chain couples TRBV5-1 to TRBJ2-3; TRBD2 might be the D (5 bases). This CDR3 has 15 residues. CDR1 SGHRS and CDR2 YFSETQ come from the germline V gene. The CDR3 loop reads CASGLRGRREDTQYF. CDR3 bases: TGCGCCAGCGGCTTAAGAGGGCGGCGAGAAGATACGCAGTATTTT.

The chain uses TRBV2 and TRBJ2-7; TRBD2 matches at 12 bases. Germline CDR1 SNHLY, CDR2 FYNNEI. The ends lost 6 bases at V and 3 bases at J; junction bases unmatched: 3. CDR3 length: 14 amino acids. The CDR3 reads CASRTSGGGYEQYV. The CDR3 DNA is TGTGCCAGCAGGACTAGCGGGGGTGGCTACGAGCAGTACGTC.

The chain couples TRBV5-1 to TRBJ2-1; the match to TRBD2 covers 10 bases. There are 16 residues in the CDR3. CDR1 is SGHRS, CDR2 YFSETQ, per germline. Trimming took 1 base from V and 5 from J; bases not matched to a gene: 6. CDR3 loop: CASSLIISGGHNEQFF. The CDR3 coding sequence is TGCGCCAGCAGCTTGATCATTAGCGGGGGGCACAATGAGCAGTTCTTC.